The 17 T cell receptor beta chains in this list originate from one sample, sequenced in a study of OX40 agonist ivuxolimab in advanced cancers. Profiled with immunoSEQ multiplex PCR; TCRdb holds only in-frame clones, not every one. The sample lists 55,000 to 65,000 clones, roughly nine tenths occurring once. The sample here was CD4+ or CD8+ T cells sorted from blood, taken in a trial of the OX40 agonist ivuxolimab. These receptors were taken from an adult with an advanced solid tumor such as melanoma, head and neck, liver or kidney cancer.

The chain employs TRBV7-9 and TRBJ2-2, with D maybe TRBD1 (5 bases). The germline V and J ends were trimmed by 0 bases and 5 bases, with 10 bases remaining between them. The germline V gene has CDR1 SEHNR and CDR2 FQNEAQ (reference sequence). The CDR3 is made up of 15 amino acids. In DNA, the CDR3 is TGTGCCAGCAGCTTAGCCAGGGCGCGGACCGGGGAGCTGTTTTTT. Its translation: CASSLARARTGELFF.

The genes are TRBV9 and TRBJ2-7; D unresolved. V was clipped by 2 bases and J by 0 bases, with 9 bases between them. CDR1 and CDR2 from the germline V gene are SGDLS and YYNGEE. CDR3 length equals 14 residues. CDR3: CASSVTLFSYEQYF. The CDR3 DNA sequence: TGTGCCAGCAGCGTGACACTATTCTCCTACGAGCAGTACTTC.

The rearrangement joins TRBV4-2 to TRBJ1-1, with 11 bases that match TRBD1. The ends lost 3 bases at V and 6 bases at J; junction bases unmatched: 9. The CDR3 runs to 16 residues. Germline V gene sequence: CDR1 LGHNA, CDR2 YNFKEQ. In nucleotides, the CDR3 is TGTGCCAGCAGCCAGCAGCTCGGACAGGGGGCCCCTGAAGCTTTCTTT. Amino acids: CASSQQLGQGAPEAFF.

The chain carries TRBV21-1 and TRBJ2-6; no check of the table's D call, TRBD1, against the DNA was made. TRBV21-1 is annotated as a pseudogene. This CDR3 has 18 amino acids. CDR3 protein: CASSIPGTVTSGANVLTF. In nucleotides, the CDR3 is TGTGCCAGCAGCATCCCCGGGACAGTTACTTCTGGGGCCAACGTCCTGACTTTC.

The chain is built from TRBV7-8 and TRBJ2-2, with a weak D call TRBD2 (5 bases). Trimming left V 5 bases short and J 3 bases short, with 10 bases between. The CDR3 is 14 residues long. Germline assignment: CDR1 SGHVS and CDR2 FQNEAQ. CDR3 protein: CASSKRGDTGELFF. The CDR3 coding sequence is TGTGCCAGCAGCAAACGGGGAGACACCGGGGAGCTGTTTTTT.

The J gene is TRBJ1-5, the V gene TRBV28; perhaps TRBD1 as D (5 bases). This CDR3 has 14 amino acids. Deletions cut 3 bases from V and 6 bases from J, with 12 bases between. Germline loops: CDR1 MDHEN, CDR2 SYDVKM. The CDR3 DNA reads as TGTGCCAGCAGTTTCTGGAGGGGTAGTCAGCCCCAGCATTTT. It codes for CASSFWRGSQPQHF.

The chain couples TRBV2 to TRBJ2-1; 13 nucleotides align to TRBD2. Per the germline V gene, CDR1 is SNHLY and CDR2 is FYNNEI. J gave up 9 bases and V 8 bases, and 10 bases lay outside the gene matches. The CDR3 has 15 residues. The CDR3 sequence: CASGTSGTPGGEQFF. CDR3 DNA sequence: TGTGCCAGCGGGACTAGCGGGACTCCAGGTGGTGAGCAGTTCTTC.

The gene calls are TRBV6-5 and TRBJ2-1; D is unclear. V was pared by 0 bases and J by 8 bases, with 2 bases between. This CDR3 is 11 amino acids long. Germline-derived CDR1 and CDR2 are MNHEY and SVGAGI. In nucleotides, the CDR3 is TGTGCCAGCAGTTACTCGCATGAGCAGTTCTTC. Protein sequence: CASSYSHEQFF.

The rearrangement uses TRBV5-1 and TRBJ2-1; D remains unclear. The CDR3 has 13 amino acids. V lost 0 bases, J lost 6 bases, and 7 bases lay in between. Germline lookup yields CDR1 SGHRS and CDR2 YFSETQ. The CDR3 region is CASSLGIGNEQFF. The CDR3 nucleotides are TGCGCCAGCAGCTTGGGCATCGGCAATGAGCAGTTCTTC. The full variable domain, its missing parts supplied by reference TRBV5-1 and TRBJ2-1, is KAGVTQTPRYLIKTRGQQVTLSCSPISGHRSVSWYQQTPGQGLQFLFEYFSETQRNKGNFPGRFSGRQFSNSRSEMNVSTLELGDSALYLCASSLGIGNEQFFGPGTRLTVL.

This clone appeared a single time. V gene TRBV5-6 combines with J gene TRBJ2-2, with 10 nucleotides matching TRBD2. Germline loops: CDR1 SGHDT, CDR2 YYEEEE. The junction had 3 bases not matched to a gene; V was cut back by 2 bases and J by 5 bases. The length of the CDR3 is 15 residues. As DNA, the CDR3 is TGTGCCAGCAGCTTCCTAGCGGGAGTTACCGGGGAGCTGTTTTTT. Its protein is CASSFLAGVTGELFF.

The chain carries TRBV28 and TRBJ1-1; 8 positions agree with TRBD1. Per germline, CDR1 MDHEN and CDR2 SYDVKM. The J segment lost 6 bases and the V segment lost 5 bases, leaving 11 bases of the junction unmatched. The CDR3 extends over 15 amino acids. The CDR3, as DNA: TGTGCCAGCAGTCCTTCCCAGGGGGCTCGGGCTGAAGCTTTCTTT. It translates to CASSPSQGARAEAFF.

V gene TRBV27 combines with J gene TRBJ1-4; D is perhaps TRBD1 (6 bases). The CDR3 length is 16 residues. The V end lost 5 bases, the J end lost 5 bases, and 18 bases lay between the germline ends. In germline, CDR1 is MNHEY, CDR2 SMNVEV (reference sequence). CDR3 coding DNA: TGTGCCAGCAGTAACCGCAGGGGAGGCTTAAATGAAAAACTGTTTTTT. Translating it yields CASSNRRGGLNEKLFF.

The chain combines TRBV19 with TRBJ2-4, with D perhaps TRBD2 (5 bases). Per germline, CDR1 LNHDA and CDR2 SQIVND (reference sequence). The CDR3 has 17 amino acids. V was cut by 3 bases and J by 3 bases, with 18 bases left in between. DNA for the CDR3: TGTGCCAGTAGTATTTCTCTTCGGGGTTTAGGCAAAAACATTCAGTACTTC. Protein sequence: CASSISLRGLGKNIQYF.

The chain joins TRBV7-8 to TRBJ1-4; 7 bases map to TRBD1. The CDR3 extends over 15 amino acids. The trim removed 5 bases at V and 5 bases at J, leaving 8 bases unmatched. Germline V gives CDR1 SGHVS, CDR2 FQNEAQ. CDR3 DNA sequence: TGTGCCAGCAGCCAACGCGGGACAGCCAATGAAAAACTGTTTTTT. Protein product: CASSQRGTANEKLFF.

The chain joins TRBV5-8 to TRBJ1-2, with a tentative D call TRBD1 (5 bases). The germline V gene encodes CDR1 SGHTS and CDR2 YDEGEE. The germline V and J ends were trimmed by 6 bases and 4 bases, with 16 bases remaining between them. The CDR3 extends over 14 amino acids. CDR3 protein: CASTFLGHTYGYTF. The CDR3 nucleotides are TGTGCCAGCACCTTCCTAGGACACACCTATGGCTACACCTTC.

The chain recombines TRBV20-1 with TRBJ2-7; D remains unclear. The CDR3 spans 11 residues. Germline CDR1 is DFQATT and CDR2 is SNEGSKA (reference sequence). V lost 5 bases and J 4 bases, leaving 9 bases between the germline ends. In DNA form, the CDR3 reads TGCAGTGCTTTGGACGTGTACGAGCAGTACTTC. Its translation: CSALDVYEQYF.

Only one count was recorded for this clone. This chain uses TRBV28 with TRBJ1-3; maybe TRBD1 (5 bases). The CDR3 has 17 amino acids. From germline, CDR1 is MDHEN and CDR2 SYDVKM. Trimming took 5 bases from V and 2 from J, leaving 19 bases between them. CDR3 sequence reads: CASSALRDVETGNTIYF. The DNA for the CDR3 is TGTGCCAGCAGTGCCCTCCGGGACGTCGAAACTGGAAACACCATATATTTT.